This T cell receptor beta chain is drawn from a study of human T cells and chemical hapten exposure. Study in general: Small discrepancies in pooled library volume mainly accounted for the varying TCR yields per sample.

In germline, CDR1 is LGHDT, CDR2 YNNKEL (reference sequence). The CDR3 is made up of 13 amino acids. V lost 4 bases and J 4 bases, leaving 11 bases between the germline ends. This clonotype has only one observation. How the authors handled the data: Sequenced samples showed a median of around 100,000 TCRs each, with counts running from around 24,000 to 710,000. MiXCR was run by TCRdb on the RACE reads, yielding one entry per CDR3 protein. In this record, the V and J calls reflect TCRdb's handling and not the investigators' own analysis. Counted here are around 42,000 distinct CDR3 sequences, around 12% occurring once; the ten biggest clones make up about 5.7%. Time point defined: pre-sensitization, week 0. Documented treatment: therapeutic diphenylcyclopropenone sensitization with weekly scalp DPC.

This chain links TRBV3-1 with TRBJ2-7; D remains unclear. This receptor was obtained from a woman in her 30s with alopecia areata. Some clones in this sample may be carry-over from other donors' samples. This specimen consisted of whole blood, obtained in connection with sensitization to the hapten diphenylcyclopropenone (DPC). CDR3 amino acids: CASSLLSSYEQYF. The CDR3 DNA follows: TGTGCCAGCAGCCTCCTTAGCAGTTACGAGCAGTACTTC.